The following is a T cell receptor beta chain sequence with its context. Its specificity is unknown. CDR1 and CDR2 (germline): MDHEN, SYDVKM. With 5 bases removed from V and 1 base from J, the gap between germline ends came to 12 bases. The CDR3 has 15 amino acids. The data stem from a study of cytomegalovirus exposure and HLA in healthy donors. The PCR made use of 60 Vbeta and 13 Jbeta primers. Libraries were prepared by immunoSEQ multiplex PCR; TCRdb keeps only in-frame clonotypes and omits some of them. Here the sample spans roughly 140,000 clones, approximately 80% being singletons. General observations from the study: Testing in vitro showed a few CMV-associated chains specific for CMV antigens. The later analysis indicated that the majority of CMV-associated TCR beta chains appeared HLA-restricted.

The sample consisted of PBMCs. J is TRBJ1-3 and V is TRBV28; D is undetermined. The receptor was isolated from a woman aged 35 to 49 in good health and CMV-seropositive. CDR3 protein: CASSPSFLSGNTIYF. CDR3 bases: TGTGCCAGCAGTCCCTCGTTTCTATCTGGAAACACCATATATTTT.